One sample yielded the 17 T cell receptor beta chains listed below, sequenced in a study of beta chain features in type 1 diabetes. Study-wide points: Type 1 diabetes patients showed a moderate but significant shortening of TCRB CDR3s in all four CD4+ subsets.

The investigators reverse transcribed all of the isolated RNA, so they sequenced expressed TCRB transcripts. Clones were sequenced by immunoSEQ multiplex PCR, and TCRdb holds only the in-frame ones, with some missing. The repertoire holds 240,000 or so clones, with over 20% as singletons. No cognate antigen is known for these TCRs. Input material: naive CD4+ T cells from blood. The receptors derive from a woman aged 40 to 50 with type 1 diabetes.

This clone was recorded a few times. This chain links TRBV5-1 with TRBJ1-1; D remains unclear. Germline CDR1 reads SGHRS; CDR2 reads YFSETQ. Trimming took off 6 bases at V and 1 base at J, with 13 bases between the two ends. This CDR3 is 14 amino acids long. The CDR3 spells CASTLALGNTEAFF. The CDR3 DNA is TGCGCCAGCACCCTGGCTCTTGGGAACACTGAAGCTTTCTTT.

J is TRBJ1-1 and V is TRBV19; TRBD1 is a possible D gene (6 bases). V shed 3 bases and J shed 3 bases, with 11 bases lying between them. Germline-derived CDR1 and CDR2 are LNHDA and SQIVND (reference sequence). The CDR3 consists of 14 residues. The CDR3 spells CASSMVGGDTEAFF. The CDR3 bases are TGTGCCAGTAGTATGGTAGGGGGGGACACTGAAGCTTTCTTT.

This clone was found a few times. The chain has TRBV9 and TRBJ1-4; D remains unclear. CDR1 and CDR2 (germline): SGDLS, YYNGEE. The V end was cut by 3 bases, the J end by 10 bases, with 16 bases between. The CDR3 loop spans 14 amino acids. The CDR3 region is CASSDRAGSGKLFF. The DNA for the CDR3 is TGTGCCAGCAGCGACCGGGCCGGGAGTGGAAAACTGTTTTTT. The entire variable domain, with the rest obtained from reference TRBV9 and TRBJ1-4, is as follows: DSGVTQTPKHLITATGQRVTLRCSPRSGDLSVYWYQQSLDQGLQFLIQYYNGEERAKGNILERFSAQQFPDLHSELNLSSLELGDSALYFCASSDRAGSGKLFFGSGTQLSVL.

This clone was recorded once. The V gene is TRBV4-1, the J gene TRBJ2-3; 8 positions match TRBD2. CDR3 length: 18 residues. The germline V gene encodes CDR1 MGHRA and CDR2 YSYEKL. The V gene end was trimmed by 0 bases and the J gene end by 6 bases; junction bases not matched to a gene: 14. The CDR3 DNA follows: TGCGCCAGCAGCCAAGAAGCCCCAGGAGCGGGGGCGCGGGATACGCAGTATTTT. Protein: CASSQEAPGAGARDTQYF.

This clone has just a few counts. This sequence joins TRBV28 and TRBJ2-7, with 11 bases matching TRBD1. CDR1 MDHEN and CDR2 SYDVKM come from the germline V gene. This CDR3 contains 16 residues. V trimming: 4 bases; J trimming: 1 base; junction bases outside the gene matches: 6. The CDR3 loop is CASSSTDRGLSYEQYF. Here the CDR3 DNA reads TGTGCCAGCAGTTCGACGGACAGGGGGCTATCCTACGAGCAGTACTTC.

This clone has more than one count but fewer than ten. The rearrangement joins TRBV5-1 to TRBJ2-1; 8 bases are a match to TRBD2. The V segment lost 0 bases and the J segment 7 bases; nucleotides outside the gene matches: 12. The V gene's germline CDR1 is SGHRS and CDR2 YFSETQ. The CDR3 extends over 17 amino acids. CDR3 DNA sequence: TGCGCCAGCAGCTTGGCCTTAGTGCCAGCGGGGGCGAATGAGCAGTTCTTC. This sequence encodes CASSLALVPAGANEQFF. Variable domain in full (rest from reference TRBV5-1 and TRBJ2-1): KAGVTQTPRYLIKTRGQQVTLSCSPISGHRSVSWYQQTPGQGLQFLFEYFSETQRNKGNFPGRFSGRQFSNSRSEMNVSTLELGDSALYLCASSLALVPAGANEQFFGPGTRLTVL.

This clone was seen a handful of times. The same CDR3 also results from other DNA sequences found in this sample. The CDR3 is CASSPRGGEETQYF. CDR3 nucleotide sequence: TGTGCCAGCTCACCCCGCGGAGGGGAAGAGACCCAGTACTTC. The genes are TRBV18 and TRBJ2-5; the D gene is possibly TRBD2 (6 bases). Germline lookup yields CDR1 KGHSH and CDR2 LQKENI. The CDR3 sequence is 14 residues long. With 3 bases removed from V and 3 bases from J, the gap between germline ends came to 11 bases.

This clone was observed a few times. The rearrangement uses TRBV9 and TRBJ2-2; no definite D call. The CDR3 covers 16 residues. V lost 0 bases to trimming and J lost 0 bases, with 9 bases between them. Germline assignment: CDR1 SGDLS and CDR2 YYNGEE. In DNA form, the CDR3 reads TGTGCCAGCAGCGTAGATGACCTAGCGAACACCGGGGAGCTGTTTTTT. It encodes CASSVDDLANTGELFF.

The chain has TRBV7-9 and TRBJ2-7, with 7 bases fitting TRBD1. The junction had 6 bases not matched to a gene; V was cut back by 10 bases and J by 0 bases. CDR3 length: 13 residues. The germline gives CDR1 SEHNR, CDR2 FQNEAQ (reference sequence). The CDR3 sequence: CATGQTYSYEQYF. The CDR3 DNA follows: TGTGCCACGGGACAGACGTACTCCTACGAGCAGTACTTC.

This clone was detected a few times. The chain has TRBV6-6 and TRBJ1-5; a weak D match, TRBD1 (6 bases). The V and J ends lost 5 bases and 6 bases respectively, with 17 bases between them. This CDR3 comprises 15 residues. The germline gives CDR1 MNHNY, CDR2 SVGAGI (reference sequence). The DNA for the CDR3 is TGTGCCAGCAGTGTCACGGGGGGGGGCCCTCAGCCCCAGCATTTT. It is translated as CASSVTGGGPQPQHF.

This clone was picked up a small number of times. The chain joins TRBV5-4 to TRBJ2-5; D is possibly TRBD1 (6 bases). Germline lookup yields CDR1 SGHNT and CDR2 YYREEE (reference sequence). This CDR3 is 16 amino acids long. V was shortened by 0 bases and J by 5 bases, with 17 bases between the two germline ends. CDR3 amino acids: CASSLDREQVVETQYF. The CDR3 DNA is TGTGCCAGCAGCTTGGACAGGGAACAGGTAGTGGAGACCCAGTACTTC.

The chain joins TRBV2 to TRBJ1-1; TRBD1 agrees at 7 bases. The trim removed 9 bases at V and 3 bases at J, leaving 7 bases unmatched. This CDR3 is 13 amino acids long. Looked up from germline, CDR1 is SNHLY and CDR2 is FYNNEI. CDR3 nucleotides: TGTGCCAGAACCGGGACAGCCTACACTGAAGCTTTCTTT. Translating gives CARTGTAYTEAFF. The full variable domain, its missing parts supplied by reference TRBV2 and TRBJ1-1, is EPEVTQTPSHQVTQMGQEVILRCVPISNHLYFYWYRQILGQKVEFLVSFYNNEISEKSEIFDDQFSVERPDGSNFTLKIRSTKLEDSAMYFCARTGTAYTEAFFGQGTRLTVV.

J is TRBJ2-3 and V is TRBV5-1; possible D gene TRBD2, 6 bases. V was shortened by 4 bases and J by 0 bases, with 9 bases between the two germline ends. The CDR3 is 14 amino acids. CDR1 SGHRS and CDR2 YFSETQ come from the germline V gene. The CDR3 sequence: CASSAGLSTDTQYF. The CDR3 bases are TGCGCCAGCAGCGCGGGGTTGAGCACAGATACGCAGTATTTT.

V is TRBV9 and J is TRBJ1-1, with D maybe TRBD1 (5 bases). V gave up 4 bases and J gave up 5 bases, with 12 bases separating them. The germline gives CDR1 SGDLS, CDR2 YYNGEE. The CDR3 is made up of 13 amino acids. In DNA, the CDR3 is TGTGCCAGCAGCTTCCAGGGAGGAACTGAAGCTTTCTTT. This translates into CASSFQGGTEAFF.

This clone was counted a few times. The genes are TRBV28 and TRBJ2-2, with 7 nucleotides matching TRBD1. In germline, CDR1 is MDHEN, CDR2 SYDVKM. Trimming at V came to 5 bases and at J to 8 bases, leaving 14 bases not matched to a gene. The CDR3 has 16 amino acids. This CDR3 reads CASSPGQATATGELFF. The CDR3 nucleotides are TGTGCCAGCAGTCCCGGACAGGCGACCGCAACGGGGGAGCTGTTTTTT.

This clone was recorded a few times. The chain employs TRBV27 and TRBJ2-5; tentative D call: TRBD1 (6 bases). The CDR3 sequence is 13 residues long. The V gene lost 8 bases and the J gene lost 4 bases, with 14 bases spanning the gap. The germline gives CDR1 MNHEY, CDR2 SMNVEV (reference sequence). CDR3 DNA: TGTGCCAGCGGGACCCAGACAGGAGAGACCCAGTACTTC. It yields the protein CASGTQTGETQYF.

This clone has just a few counts. The chain carries TRBV27 and TRBJ1-5; perhaps TRBD1 as D (6 bases). Germline CDR1 is MNHEY and CDR2 is SMNVEV (reference sequence). Trimming removed 6 bases from V and 6 bases from J, with 21 bases in between. The CDR3 is 16 amino acids. The CDR3 DNA reads as TGTGCCAGCAGCCCTGCCAAAACAGGGATAAGTCAGCCCCAGCATTTT. Amino acid sequence: CASSPAKTGISQPQHF.